This T cell receptor (beta chain) originates from a study of blood T cell repertoires in COVID-19. Background on the study: COVID-19 samples, acute and convalescent, were from the United States, Italy and Spain. The analysed material was cDNA or gDNA that came from T cells, B-cell-depleted T cells, or PBMCs.

This CDR3 contains 14 residues. From germline, CDR1 is LNHDA and CDR2 SQIVND (reference sequence). V was clipped by 4 bases and J by 5 bases, with 12 bases between them. As originally analysed: How many nucleated cells were present was estimated from reference gene primer amplification. Sequencing used immunoSEQ multiplex PCR; TCRdb keeps in-frame clones, though not all of them. V and J calls and clone size follow that table, whereas D and trimming were derived from the DNA. Found here are around 77,000 clones, roughly 85% of them singletons; the top ten hold just over 5%. The J gene is TRBJ1-5, the V gene TRBV19; D is possibly TRBD1 (5 bases). The sequenced sample was peripheral blood. The sequence was obtained from a man aged 80 or over with acute or convalescent COVID-19. The DNA of the CDR3 is TGTGCCAGTAGTACCCCGGACAATTATCAGCCCCAGCATTTT. It encodes CASSTPDNYQPQHF.